Below are 16 T cell receptor beta chains sequenced from a single sample in a study of T cell responses to AZD1222 COVID-19 vaccine. Clones were read by immunoSEQ multiplex PCR, and TCRdb kept only the in-frame ones, dropping some. The sample yields about 120,000 clones, roughly 91% seen once. The source material was peripheral blood, sampled 28 days after the second AZD1222 dose. The receptor source for this set is an adult who received the AZD1222 COVID-19 vaccine.

This chain joins TRBV11-2 and TRBJ2-1; TRBD2 aligns across 7 bases. The CDR3 sequence is 17 residues long. Germline V gene data show CDR1 as SGHAT and CDR2 as FQNNGV. Trimming removed 2 bases from V and 6 bases from J; junction bases left unmatched: 13. CDR3 sequence reads: CASSLQLGREVGNEQFF. The CDR3 coding sequence is TGTGCCAGCAGCTTACAATTGGGTCGGGAGGTCGGCAATGAGCAGTTCTTC.

The chain couples TRBV28 to TRBJ2-7; weak D call: TRBD1 (6 bases). The CDR3 covers 15 residues. Trimming took 5 bases from V and 2 from J, leaving 16 bases between them. Germline CDR1 and CDR2: MDHEN and SYDVKM. For the CDR3, the DNA is TGTGCCAGCAGTCTTGGACAGCCGGGGACCTACGAGCAGTACTTC. Encoded protein: CASSLGQPGTYEQYF.

The chain recombines TRBV5-4 with TRBJ1-2; 7 bases are shared with TRBD1. The CDR3 extends over 13 amino acids. Germline CDR1 SGHNT, CDR2 YYREEE (reference sequence). V lost 4 bases and J lost 7; bases outside the gene matches: 7. In nucleotides, the CDR3 is TGTGCCAGCAGCCCGGAGGGGGCCTCTGGCTACACCTTC. Translation: CASSPEGASGYTF.

The gene calls are TRBV6-4 and TRBJ2-7; no definite D call. Germline V gives CDR1 MRHNA, CDR2 SNTAGT. The CDR3 is 13 amino acids. V was clipped by 6 bases and J by 2 bases, with 11 bases between them. The CDR3 region has the DNA TGTGCCAGCAGCCAGACGGAAGCCTACGAGCAGTACTTC. Translated: CASSQTEAYEQYF.

V usage is TRBV28 and J usage is TRBJ1-4, with a possible D match to TRBD1 (5 bases). V was pared by 5 bases and J by 0 bases, with 19 bases between. The CDR3 has 18 amino acids. Germline loops: CDR1 MDHEN, CDR2 SYDVKM. The CDR3 sequence is CASSISREGIATNEKLFF. The CDR3 bases are TGTGCCAGCAGTATATCCAGGGAGGGTATTGCAACTAATGAAAAACTGTTTTTT.

The rearrangement links TRBV7-2 to TRBJ1-1; 7 nucleotides match TRBD1. The CDR3 is 15 residues long. V shed 5 bases, J shed 2 bases, and the junction held 8 bases outside the gene matches. Germline V gene data show CDR1 as SGHTA and CDR2 as FQGNSA. CDR3 sequence (DNA): TGTGCCAGCAGCCCCCGGGACAGTCCAAACACTGAAGCTTTCTTT. As protein: CASSPRDSPNTEAFF.

J is TRBJ2-1 and V is TRBV7-2, with D possibly matching TRBD1 (6 bases). The CDR3 extends over 15 amino acids. Trimming shortened V by 5 bases and J by 6 bases, and 17 bases separated the two germline ends. CDR1 SGHTA and CDR2 FQGNSA come from the germline V gene. The CDR3 nucleotides are TGTGCCAGCAGCCCAAAGGGGGTTCTTGGCAATGAGCAGTTCTTC. Protein product: CASSPKGVLGNEQFF.

The chain uses TRBV3-1 (or the pseudogene TRBV3-2) and TRBJ2-3, with TRBD2 identical over 11 bases. This CDR3 is built from 15 residues. CDR1 is LGHDT, CDR2 YNNKEL, per germline (reference sequence). The V and J ends lost 6 bases and 2 bases, in that order; junction bases with no gene match: 4. The CDR3, as DNA: TGTGCCAGCAGGTTGACTAGCGGGGACACAGATACGCAGTATTTT. This gives the protein CASRLTSGDTDTQYF.

This chain connects TRBV27 to TRBJ2-7; TRBD1 aligns across 7 bases. Per the germline V gene, CDR1 is MNHEY and CDR2 is SMNVEV (reference sequence). This CDR3 is 15 amino acids long. J was trimmed by 2 bases and V by 6 bases; bases with no gene match: 10. This chain's CDR3 is CASSLPGQHPYEQYF. In DNA, the CDR3 is TGTGCCAGCAGCTTACCGGGACAGCACCCCTACGAGCAGTACTTC.

The chain carries TRBV6-4 and TRBJ1-6; D gene ambiguous. This CDR3 contains 16 residues. V lost 6 bases to trimming and J lost 9 bases, with 21 bases between them. Germline CDR1 MRHNA, CDR2 SNTAGT. The CDR3 loop reads CASRGGTELFGSPLHF. The DNA of the CDR3 is TGTGCCAGCAGGGGCGGAACAGAGCTATTCGGTTCACCCCTCCACTTT.

V is TRBV3-1 (or the pseudogene TRBV3-2) and J is TRBJ2-1, with TRBD1 as a possible D gene (5 bases). The CDR3 loop spans 14 amino acids. The V and J ends lost 2 bases and 10 bases respectively, with 15 bases between them. Germline V lookup: CDR1 LGHDT, CDR2 YNNKEL (reference sequence). CDR3 in amino acids: CASSQLGQAREQFF. The CDR3 coding sequence is TGTGCCAGCAGCCAACTGGGGCAAGCACGCGAGCAGTTCTTC.

The V gene is TRBV7-2, the J gene TRBJ2-3, with 8 bases aligning to TRBD2. Germline loops: CDR1 SGHTA, CDR2 FQGNSA. The CDR3 has 15 residues. Trimming cost V 6 bases and J 4 bases; bases outside gene matches: 9. Written as DNA, the CDR3 is TGTGCCAGCAGTCGTGAAGCGGGAGCAGCAGATACGCAGTATTTT. Translation gives CASSREAGAADTQYF.

The V call is TRBV30, the J call TRBJ1-6, with D possibly being TRBD1 (5 bases). This CDR3 spans 15 amino acids. V was cut by 0 bases and J by 9 bases, with 15 bases left in between. CDR1 is GTSNPN, CDR2 SVGIG, per germline (reference sequence). This chain's CDR3 is CAWSVRLGRGSPLHF. The CDR3 DNA follows: TGTGCCTGGAGTGTACGGCTGGGGAGGGGTTCACCCCTCCACTTT.

Comment on this clone: Other DNA sequences within the sample encode an identical CDR3. The chain couples TRBV18 to TRBJ1-1; D not resolved. V lost 6 bases, J lost 1 base, and 3 bases lay in between. Germline-derived CDR1 and CDR2 are KGHSH and LQKENI. The CDR3 covers 11 residues. CDR3 DNA: TGTGCCAGCTCGGAGAACACTGAAGCTTTCTTT. This translates into CASSENTEAFF.

This chain links TRBV7-2 with TRBJ2-1, with TRBD1 identical over 8 bases. There are 12 residues in the CDR3. J was trimmed by 9 bases and V by 5 bases; bases with no gene match: 3. The germline V gene has CDR1 SGHTA and CDR2 FQGNSA. CDR3 sequence reads: CASSTTGGEQFF. CDR3 bases: TGTGCCAGCAGCACAACAGGGGGTGAGCAGTTCTTC.

The V gene is TRBV3-1 (or the pseudogene TRBV3-2), the J gene TRBJ1-2, with D perhaps TRBD1 (5 bases). This CDR3 has 13 amino acids. Trimming cost V 8 bases and J 2 bases, with 12 bases left between them. CDR1 and CDR2 (germline): LGHDT, YNNKEL (reference sequence). In nucleotides, the CDR3 is TGTGCCAGCTCACACGGGGCAAACTATGGCTACACCTTC. Translated: CASSHGANYGYTF.